A single sample gave rise to the 26 T cell receptor beta chains below, sequenced in a study of CD8+CD57+ T cells in acquired aplastic anemia. Whoever was chosen for sequencing had shown CD8+CD57+ cell expansion by flow cytometry. The TCR beta profiling, which covered VDJ combination and CDR3 sequence, was carried out using genomic DNA as the template. TCRdb analysed the reads with MiXCR anew, one entry per CDR3 protein. The data hold about 160,000 distinct CDR3 sequences, with roughly 43% observed a single time. Sequences were obtained from sorted CD4+, CD8+, or CD8+CD57+ T cells (not recorded which) from PBMCs. These receptors were taken from a human donor with aplastic anemia.

V usage is TRBV6-2 or TRBV6-3 and J usage is TRBJ1-1, with 8 nucleotides matching TRBD1. V lost 6 bases, J lost 0 bases, and 9 bases stayed unmatched. This CDR3 is built from 16 residues. The germline V gene has CDR1 MNHEY and CDR2 SVGEGT. DNA for the CDR3: TGTGCCAGCAGACCCCAGGGGGCGGGATTGAACACTGAAGCTTTCTTT. Its translation: CASRPQGAGLNTEAFF.

This clonotype occurred many times. This sequence joins TRBV6-5 and TRBJ2-7; TRBD1 agrees at 10 bases. This CDR3 is 14 amino acids long. V shed 6 bases, J shed 4 bases, and the junction held 6 bases outside the gene matches. The germline V gene encodes CDR1 MNHEY and CDR2 SVGAGI. The CDR3 coding sequence is TGTGCCAGCAGCTGGGACAGGGGTTCGTACGAGCAGTACTTC. It specifies CASSWDRGSYEQYF.

This clonotype was found many times. This chain uses TRBV15 with TRBJ2-7, with 7 bases identical to TRBD2. There are 14 residues in the CDR3. Germline-derived CDR1 and CDR2 are LNHNV and YYDKDF (reference sequence). Trimming cost V 8 bases and J 7 bases; bases outside gene matches: 14. The CDR3 DNA is TGTGCCACCTCCTGGCCAGCGGGGTCCGGGGAGCAGTACTTC. Translation: CATSWPAGSGEQYF.

The V call is TRBV7-3, the J call TRBJ1-2; 8 bases agree with TRBD1. J lost 5 bases, V lost 2 bases, and 7 bases had no gene match. Germline CDR1 is SGHTA and CDR2 is FQGTGA. The CDR3 sequence is 15 residues long. CDR3 DNA sequence: TGTGCCAGCAGCTTAGAGGGGACAGGAATATATGGCTACACCTTC. It translates to CASSLEGTGIYGYTF.

The DNA of the CDR3 is TGTGCCAGCAGCCCCAGGACTCAAGAGACCCAGTACTTC. Its translation: CASSPRTQETQYF. The rearrangement links TRBV7-2 to TRBJ2-5; D is perhaps TRBD2 (5 bases). Germline CDR1 is SGHTA and CDR2 is FQGNSA. V dropped 5 bases and J dropped 2 bases, with 9 bases sitting between them. The CDR3 has 13 residues.

The V and J genes are TRBV7-9 and TRBJ2-7; no clear D. Trimming took off 6 bases at V and 6 bases at J, with 15 bases between the two ends. The CDR3 length is 13 residues. Per the germline V gene, CDR1 is SEHNR and CDR2 is FQNEAQ (reference sequence). The CDR3 sequence: CASSLDGPSEQYF. The CDR3 region has the DNA TGTGCCAGCAGTTTGGACGGGCCCTCCGAGCAGTACTTC.

This clonotype was counted once. It may be a read error: a sequence one base away is much more abundant. The chain joins TRBV12-5 to TRBJ2-3; D gene uncertain. The CDR3 sequence is 13 residues long. Germline V lookup: CDR1 LGHNT, CDR2 FRNRAP. The DNA of the CDR3 is TGTGCTAGTGGTTTAGGTGCTACAGATACGCGGTATTTT. It encodes CASGLGATDTRYF. Complete variable domain (other parts from reference TRBV12-5 and TRBJ2-3): DARVTQTPRHKVTEMGQEVTMRCQPILGHNTVFWYRQTMMQGLELLAYFRNRAPLDDSGMPKDRFSAEMPDATLATLKIQPSEPRDSAVYFCASGLGATDTRYFGPGTRLTVL.

This clonotype was detected ten times or more. CDR3 in amino acids: CASSIGGTARATGELFF. CDR3 coding DNA: TGTGCCAGTAGTATAGGAGGCACAGCTCGCGCCACCGGGGAGCTGTTTTTT. The gene calls are TRBV19 and TRBJ2-2, with unresolved D. Per the germline V gene, CDR1 is LNHDA and CDR2 is SQIVND (reference sequence). The CDR3 totals 17 residues. Trimming removed 1 base from V and 4 bases from J, with 16 bases in between.

The chain has TRBV19 and TRBJ2-7; a possible D gene is TRBD1 (5 bases). CDR3 length equals 13 residues. Trimming took 1 base from V and 1 from J, leaving 5 bases between them. Per germline, CDR1 LNHDA and CDR2 SQIVND (reference sequence). CDR3 sequence (DNA): TGTGCCAGTAGTATAGGACAGTCCTACGAGCAGTACTTC. It translates to CASSIGQSYEQYF.

The chain is built from TRBV27 and TRBJ1-1; D possibly corresponds to TRBD1 (6 bases). There are 15 residues in the CDR3. Germline assignment: CDR1 MNHEY and CDR2 SMNVEV (reference sequence). V lost 3 bases and J 1 base, leaving 12 bases between the germline ends. The CDR3: CASSFNGQPNTEAFF. The CDR3 nucleotides read TGTGCCAGCAGTTTTAATGGACAGCCGAACACTGAAGCTTTCTTT.

This clonotype has only a few counts. V is TRBV19 and J is TRBJ1-1; maybe TRBD1 (6 bases). V dropped 6 bases and J dropped 1 base, with 9 bases sitting between them. The CDR3 sequence is 13 residues long. Germline CDR1 reads LNHDA; CDR2 reads SQIVND (reference sequence). The CDR3 region has the DNA TGTGCCAGTAGCCTAGGGGGGAACACTGAAGCTTTCTTT. It translates to CASSLGGNTEAFF.

The genes are TRBV2 and TRBJ2-7, with D possibly being TRBD2 (7 bases). Germline V lookup: CDR1 SNHLY, CDR2 FYNNEI. V shed 5 bases and J shed 0 bases, with 11 bases lying between them. There are 14 residues in the CDR3. In DNA, the CDR3 is TGTGCCAGCAGTTTAGGGGGGGACTCCTACGAGCAGTACTTC. Residues: CASSLGGDSYEQYF. The variable domain in full, with the rest retrieved from reference TRBV2 and TRBJ2-7, is EPEVTQTPSHQVTQMGQEVILRCVPISNHLYFYWYRQILGQKVEFLVSFYNNEISEKSEIFDDQFSVERPDGSNFTLKIRSTKLEDSAMYFCASSLGGDSYEQYFGPGTRLTVT.

This clonotype has just a few counts. The chain links TRBV25-1 to TRBJ2-7, with 8 positions matching TRBD1. Looked up from germline, CDR1 is MGHDK and CDR2 is SYGVNS. There are 18 residues in the CDR3. Trimming cost V 3 bases and J 3 bases; bases outside gene matches: 16. The CDR3 sequence: CASSDKPTTGEVNYEQYF. The CDR3, as DNA: TGTGCCAGCAGTGATAAGCCTACGACAGGGGAGGTTAACTACGAGCAGTACTTC.

This clonotype appeared many times. This chain connects TRBV2 to TRBJ1-2; D unclear. Per germline, CDR1 SNHLY and CDR2 FYNNEI. This CDR3 has 13 amino acids. The V end lost 1 base, the J end lost 4 bases, and 7 bases lay between the germline ends. CDR3 amino acids: CASSEGVGYGYTF. Written as DNA, the CDR3 is TGTGCCAGCAGTGAAGGGGTTGGCTATGGCTACACCTTC.

This clonotype has at least ten counts. V gene TRBV10-1 combines with J gene TRBJ2-7, with TRBD1 identical over 10 bases. CDR1 WNHNN and CDR2 SYGVQD come from the germline V gene (reference sequence). This CDR3 comprises 14 residues. The V segment lost 10 bases and the J segment 5 bases; nucleotides outside the gene matches: 11. The CDR3 loop is CATTGGTGVHEQYF. As DNA, the CDR3 is TGCGCCACAACGGGGGGGACAGGGGTACACGAGCAGTACTTC.

Remarks on this clonotype: Just one base apart from a much larger clone, this may be a read error. This chain's CDR3 is CASRGPGQYNEQFF. In nucleotides, the CDR3 is TGTGCCAGCAGAGGACCTGGACAGTACAATGAGCAGTTCTTC. The V gene is TRBV25-1, the J gene TRBJ2-1; D is perhaps TRBD1 (6 bases). CDR1 MGHDK and CDR2 SYGVNS come from the germline V gene. Trimming removed 6 bases at V and 4 bases at J, with 13 bases between. CDR3 size: 14 residues.

The chain recombines TRBV12-3 or TRBV12-4 with TRBJ1-1, with D unresolved. The CDR3 contains 15 residues. Trimming cost V 7 bases and J 1 base, with 16 bases left between them. This CDR3 is CASTHSPRGNTEAFF. CDR3 in DNA: TGTGCCAGCACCCACTCTCCGCGGGGGAACACTGAAGCTTTCTTT.

This clonotype has ten or more counts. The V gene is TRBV7-3, the J gene TRBJ1-2, with a weak D call TRBD1 (5 bases). The ends were cut back, 3 bases at V and 4 bases at J, with 12 bases in the middle. Germline CDR1 is SGHTA and CDR2 is FQGTGA. The CDR3 sequence is 14 residues long. CDR3 bases: TGTGCCAGCAGCTTCGGCAGGGAGGGCTATGGCTACACCTTC. Translation gives CASSFGREGYGYTF.

The sample holds many counts of this clonotype. The chain links TRBV7-9 to TRBJ2-1; D perhaps matches TRBD2 (5 bases). Germline V lookup: CDR1 SEHNR, CDR2 FQNEAQ (reference sequence). The CDR3 is 11 residues long. Trimming removed 5 bases from V and 10 bases from J, with 9 bases in between. This chain's CDR3 is CASSPRLEQFF. In DNA, the CDR3 is TGTGCCAGCAGCCCACGACTAGAGCAGTTCTTC.

This clonotype occurred many times. This chain uses TRBV12-3 or TRBV12-4 with TRBJ2-7; TRBD1 is a possible D gene (5 bases). CDR3 size: 12 residues. Trimming shortened V by 3 bases and J by 7 bases, and 10 bases separated the two germline ends. The CDR3 region has the DNA TGTGCCAGCAGTTTGGGGCGACTGGAGCAGTACTTC. Its protein product is CASSLGRLEQYF.

V is TRBV18 and J is TRBJ2-3; 8 bases align to TRBD2. The CDR3 has 16 residues. V lost 1 base to trimming and J lost 1 base; unmatched junction nucleotides: 4. Per the germline V gene, CDR1 is KGHSH and CDR2 is LQKENI. The CDR3 DNA is TGTGCCAGCTCACCACGAACTAGCGGAGGCACAGATACGCAGTATTTT. Amino acids: CASSPRTSGGTDTQYF.

Comments on this clonotype: A much more abundant neighbour one base away suggests this may be a read error. The chain is built from TRBV6-1 and TRBJ1-1, with TRBD1 matching over 9 bases. The germline CDR1 and CDR2 sequences are MNHNS and SASEGT. Germline trimming cut 10 bases from V and 10 bases from J; bases unmatched to any gene: 7. The CDR3 loop spans 11 amino acids. CDR3 residues: CANMGQGGAFF. The CDR3 DNA reads as TGTGCCAACATGGGACAGGGTGGAGCTTTCTTT.

The chain carries TRBV2 and TRBJ1-5, with 10 positions matching TRBD1. In germline, CDR1 is SNHLY, CDR2 FYNNEI. The CDR3 totals 18 residues. Unmatched junction bases numbered 8, after V lost 1 base and J lost 2 bases. CDR3 in amino acids: CASSEGQGAPRGNQPQHF. CDR3 DNA sequence: TGTGCCAGCAGTGAAGGACAGGGGGCGCCCAGGGGCAATCAGCCCCAGCATTTT.

The V gene is TRBV2, the J gene TRBJ1-6, with a possible D match to TRBD1 (5 bases). Between the trimmed V and J ends, which lost 7 bases and 8 bases, there was a span of 18 bases. The CDR3 consists of 15 residues. Germline lookup yields CDR1 SNHLY and CDR2 FYNNEI. CDR3 sequence reads: CASNRRGQGDSPLHF. CDR3 nucleotide sequence: TGTGCCAGCAATAGAAGGGGTCAGGGAGATTCACCCCTCCACTTT.

With regard to this clonotype: Because the CDR3 is missing its conserved closing phenylalanine or tryptophan, this is likely a read error. J is TRBJ2-7 and V is TRBV6-1; 9 nucleotides line up with TRBD2. The CDR3 runs to 15 residues. The J segment lost 4 bases and the V segment lost 5 bases, leaving 9 bases of the junction unmatched. Germline CDR1 MNHNS, CDR2 SASEGT. The CDR3 DNA follows: TGTGCCAGCAGTCCCCCCAGCGGGAGGAAATACGAGCAGTACCTC. Protein sequence: CASSPPSGRKYEQYL.

The CDR3 DNA follows: TGTGCCAGCAGCTTACGGTTGGACGAGCAGTACTTC. Its protein is CASSLRLDEQYF. The rearrangement uses TRBV7-8 and TRBJ2-7; D call uncertain. Between the trimmed V and J ends, which lost 2 bases and 5 bases, there was a span of 7 bases. The CDR3 spans 12 residues. Germline V CDR1 and CDR2: SGHVS, FQNEAQ.